The TCR beta chain under discussion was sequenced for a study of identifying expanded T cells in peripheral blood. The junction had 8 bases not matched to a gene; V was cut back by 5 bases and J by 5 bases. From germline, CDR1 is SGHVS and CDR2 FNYEAQ. There are 16 residues in the CDR3. Profiled with immunoSEQ multiplex PCR; TCRdb holds only in-frame clones, not every one. This sample yields tens of thousands of clones, of which approximately 90% are seen a single time; around 2.8% belongs to the top ten. This sequence was found in a person between 18 and 75 years old in good health. Input material: blood. This chain links TRBV7-6 with TRBJ2-7, with 14 bases lining up with TRBD2. The CDR3 reads CASSKGLAGAPDEQYF. The DNA of the CDR3 is TGTGCCAGCAGCAAGGGACTAGCGGGAGCTCCGGACGAGCAGTACTTC.